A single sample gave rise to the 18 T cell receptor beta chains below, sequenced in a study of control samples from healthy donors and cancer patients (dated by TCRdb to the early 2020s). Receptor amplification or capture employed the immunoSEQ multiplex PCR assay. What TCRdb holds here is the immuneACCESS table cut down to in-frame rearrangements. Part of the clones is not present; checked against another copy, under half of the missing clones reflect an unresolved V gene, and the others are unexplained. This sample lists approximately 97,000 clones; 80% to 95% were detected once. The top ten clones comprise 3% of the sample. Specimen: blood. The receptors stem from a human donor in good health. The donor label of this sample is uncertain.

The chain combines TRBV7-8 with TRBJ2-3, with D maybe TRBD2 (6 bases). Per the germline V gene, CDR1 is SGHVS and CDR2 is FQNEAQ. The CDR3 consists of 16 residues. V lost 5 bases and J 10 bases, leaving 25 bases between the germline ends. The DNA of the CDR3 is TGTGCCAGCAGCATAGATGTGGAGGGGACGTTCGATTCGCAGTATTTT. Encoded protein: CASSIDVEGTFDSQYF.

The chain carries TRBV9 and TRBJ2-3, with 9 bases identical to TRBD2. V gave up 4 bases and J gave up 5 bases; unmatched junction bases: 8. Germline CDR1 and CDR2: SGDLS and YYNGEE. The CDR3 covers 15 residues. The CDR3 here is CASSKGGLAGDTQYF. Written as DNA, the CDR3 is TGTGCCAGCAGCAAGGGGGGACTAGCAGGAGATACGCAGTATTTT.

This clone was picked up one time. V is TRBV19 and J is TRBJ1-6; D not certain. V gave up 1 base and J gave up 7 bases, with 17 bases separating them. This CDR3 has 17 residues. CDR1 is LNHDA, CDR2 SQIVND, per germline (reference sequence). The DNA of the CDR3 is TGTGCCAGTAGTATAGTTACCAGGACTACGCTAAATTCACCCCTCCACTTT. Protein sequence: CASSIVTRTTLNSPLHF. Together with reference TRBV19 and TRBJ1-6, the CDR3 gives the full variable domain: DGGITQSPKYLFRKEGQNVTLSCEQNLNHDAMYWYRQDPGQGLRLIYYSQIVNDFQKGDIAEGYSVSREKKESFPLTVTSAQKNPTAFYLCASSIVTRTTLNSPLHFGNGTRLTVT.

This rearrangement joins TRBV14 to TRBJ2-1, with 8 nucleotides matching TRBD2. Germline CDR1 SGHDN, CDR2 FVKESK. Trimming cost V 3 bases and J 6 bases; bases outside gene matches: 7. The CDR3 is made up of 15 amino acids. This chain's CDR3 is CASSHSGVAGNEQFF. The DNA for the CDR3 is TGTGCCAGCAGCCATAGCGGGGTTGCTGGCAATGAGCAGTTCTTC.

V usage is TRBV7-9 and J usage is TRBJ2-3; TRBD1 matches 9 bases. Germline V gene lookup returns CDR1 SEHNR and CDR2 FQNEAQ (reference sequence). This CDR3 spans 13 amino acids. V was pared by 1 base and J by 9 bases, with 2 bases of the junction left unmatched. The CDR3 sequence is CASSLGDRETQYF. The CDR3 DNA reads TGTGCCAGCAGCTTAGGGGACAGGGAAACGCAGTATTTT. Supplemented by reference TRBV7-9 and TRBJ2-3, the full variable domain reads DTGVSQNPRHKITKRGQNVTFRCDPISEHNRLYWYRQTLGQGPEFLTYFQNEAQLEKSRLLSDRFSAERPKGSFSTLEIQRTEQGDSAMYLCASSLGDRETQYFGPGTRLTVL.

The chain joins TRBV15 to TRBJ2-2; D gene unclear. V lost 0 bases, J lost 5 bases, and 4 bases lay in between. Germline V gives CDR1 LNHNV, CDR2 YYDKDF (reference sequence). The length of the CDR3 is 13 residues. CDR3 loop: CATSRDLTGELFF. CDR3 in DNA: TGTGCCACCAGCAGAGATCTTACCGGGGAGCTGTTTTTT.

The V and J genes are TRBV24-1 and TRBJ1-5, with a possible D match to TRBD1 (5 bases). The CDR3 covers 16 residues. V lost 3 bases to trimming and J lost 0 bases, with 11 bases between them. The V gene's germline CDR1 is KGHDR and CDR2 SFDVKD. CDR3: CATSDTGGDSNQPQHF. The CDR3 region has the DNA TGTGCCACCAGTGATACCGGAGGGGATAGCAATCAGCCCCAGCATTTT.

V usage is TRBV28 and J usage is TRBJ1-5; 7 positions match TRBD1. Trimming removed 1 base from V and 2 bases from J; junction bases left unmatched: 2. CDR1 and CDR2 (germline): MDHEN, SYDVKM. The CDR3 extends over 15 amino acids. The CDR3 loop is CASSLSGQGNQPQHF. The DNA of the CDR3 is TGTGCCAGCAGTTTATCCGGACAGGGCAATCAGCCCCAGCATTTT.

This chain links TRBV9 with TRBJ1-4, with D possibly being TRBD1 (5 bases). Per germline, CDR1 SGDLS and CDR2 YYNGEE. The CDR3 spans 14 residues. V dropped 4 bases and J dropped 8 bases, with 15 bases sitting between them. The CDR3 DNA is TGTGCCAGCAGCCCCGGGGCCCAGGCAGAAAAACTGTTTTTT. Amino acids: CASSPGAQAEKLFF.

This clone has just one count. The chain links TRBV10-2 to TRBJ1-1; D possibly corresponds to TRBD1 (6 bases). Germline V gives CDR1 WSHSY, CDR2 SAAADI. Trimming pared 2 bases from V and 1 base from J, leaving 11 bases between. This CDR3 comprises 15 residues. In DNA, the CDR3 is TGCGCCAGCAGTGAGAAGGGGGGCTGGAACACTGAAGCTTTCTTT. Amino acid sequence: CASSEKGGWNTEAFF.

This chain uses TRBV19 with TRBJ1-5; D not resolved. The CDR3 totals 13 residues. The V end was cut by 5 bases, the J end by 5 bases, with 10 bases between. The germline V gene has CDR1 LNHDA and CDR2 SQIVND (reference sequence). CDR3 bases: TGTGCCAGTAGTTTTACAGATTATCAGCCCCAGCATTTT. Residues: CASSFTDYQPQHF.

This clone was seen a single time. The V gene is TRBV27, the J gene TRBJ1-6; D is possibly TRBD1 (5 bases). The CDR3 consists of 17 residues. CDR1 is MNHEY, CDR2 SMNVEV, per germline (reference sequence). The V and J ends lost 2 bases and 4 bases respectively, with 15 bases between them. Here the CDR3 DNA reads TGTGCCAGCAGTTTAGCCCCCACCAGGGCTTATAATTCACCCCTCCACTTT. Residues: CASSLAPTRAYNSPLHF.

The chain's CDR3 is CASSPGGSTDTQYF. CDR3 DNA sequence: TGTGCCAGCAGCCCCGGGGGGAGCACAGATACGCAGTATTTT. V gene TRBV7-2 combines with J gene TRBJ2-3; 7 nucleotides agree with TRBD2. This CDR3 spans 14 amino acids. After removal of 5 bases from V and 0 bases from J, the junction contained 2 bases not matched to a gene. Germline V gene lookup returns CDR1 SGHTA and CDR2 FQGNSA.

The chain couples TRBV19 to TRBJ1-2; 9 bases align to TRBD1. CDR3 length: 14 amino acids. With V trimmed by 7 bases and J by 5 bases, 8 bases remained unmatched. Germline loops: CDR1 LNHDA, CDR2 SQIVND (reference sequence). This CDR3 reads CASIGTGHWYGYTF. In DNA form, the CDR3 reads TGTGCCAGTATAGGGACAGGGCATTGGTATGGCTACACCTTC.

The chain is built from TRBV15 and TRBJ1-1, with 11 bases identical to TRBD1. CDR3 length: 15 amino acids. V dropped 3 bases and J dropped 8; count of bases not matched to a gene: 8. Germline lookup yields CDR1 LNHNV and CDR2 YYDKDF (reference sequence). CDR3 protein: CATSSPGTGGDEAFF. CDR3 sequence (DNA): TGTGCCACCAGCAGCCCCGGGACAGGGGGAGACGAAGCTTTCTTT.

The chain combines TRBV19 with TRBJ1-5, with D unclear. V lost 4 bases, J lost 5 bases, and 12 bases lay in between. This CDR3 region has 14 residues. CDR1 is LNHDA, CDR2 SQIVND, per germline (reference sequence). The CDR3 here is CASSTDSVYQPQHF. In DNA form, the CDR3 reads TGTGCCAGTAGTACGGACTCTGTTTATCAGCCCCAGCATTTT.

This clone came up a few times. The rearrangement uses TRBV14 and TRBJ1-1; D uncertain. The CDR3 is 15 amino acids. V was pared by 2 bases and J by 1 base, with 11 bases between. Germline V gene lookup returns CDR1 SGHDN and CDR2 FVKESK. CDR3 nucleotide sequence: TGTGCCAGCAGCCAATATGGGCGGAAGAACACTGAAGCTTTCTTT. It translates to CASSQYGRKNTEAFF.

The CDR3 sequence: CASSSTSGGLNEQFF. The CDR3 DNA sequence: TGTGCCAGCAGCTCGACTAGCGGGGGCCTCAATGAGCAGTTCTTC. The rearrangement joins TRBV13 to TRBJ2-1; 12 positions agree with TRBD2. The CDR3 extends over 15 amino acids. Germline V gene data show CDR1 as PRHDT and CDR2 as FYEKMQ (reference sequence). V shed 4 bases, J shed 6 bases, and the junction held 4 bases outside the gene matches.